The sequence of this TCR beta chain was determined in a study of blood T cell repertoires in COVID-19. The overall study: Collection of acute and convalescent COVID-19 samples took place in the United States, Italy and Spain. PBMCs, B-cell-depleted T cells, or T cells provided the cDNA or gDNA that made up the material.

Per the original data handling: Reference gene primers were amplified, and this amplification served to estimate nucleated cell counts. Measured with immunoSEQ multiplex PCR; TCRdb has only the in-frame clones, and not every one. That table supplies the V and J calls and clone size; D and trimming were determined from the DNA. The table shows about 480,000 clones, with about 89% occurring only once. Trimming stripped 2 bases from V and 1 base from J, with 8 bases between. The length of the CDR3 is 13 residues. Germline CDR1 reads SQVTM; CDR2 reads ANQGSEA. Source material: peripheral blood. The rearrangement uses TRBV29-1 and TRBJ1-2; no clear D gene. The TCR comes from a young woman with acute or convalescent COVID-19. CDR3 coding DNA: TGCAGCGTTGAACGAAAACTTAACTATGGCTACACCTTC. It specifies CSVERKLNYGYTF.